This T cell receptor beta chain originates from a study of blood T cells in healthy people across ages. V gave up 4 bases and J gave up 2 bases; unmatched junction bases: 4. This CDR3 is 14 amino acids long. Per germline, CDR1 DFQATT and CDR2 SNEGSKA (reference sequence). Sample-barcoded 5' priming and a J-beta primer mix drove a second PCR of roughly 7 to 11 cycles. TCRdb re-called the 5' RACE reads through MiXCR, storing one row per CDR3 protein. Of 630,000 or so distinct CDR3 sequences listed, less than 40% are singletons. Each sample used at least 6.5 million PBMCs. Each sample yielded at least 5.5 micrograms of PBMC total RNA.

The sequencing sample was made of blood. V gene TRBV20-1 combines with J gene TRBJ2-7; 11 nucleotides align to TRBD2. The TCR originated in a woman older than 75 in good health. Here the CDR3 DNA reads TGCAGTGCTACGGCTAGCGGGAGGCCCTACGAGCAGTACTTC. Its protein product is CSATASGRPYEQYF.